Each of the 14 T cell receptor beta chains below was sequenced from the same sample in a study of breast tumors, draining lymph nodes, adjacent tissues. The lymph nodes were axillary draining lymph nodes from breast cancer patients. TCRdb re-called the multiplex PCR reads with MiXCR, one entry per CDR3 protein. The sample shows fewer than 200,000 distinct CDR3 sequences, 33% of them seen only once. Material: axillary lymph node tissue. The receptor source for this set is a female donor with breast cancer. Some clones in this sample may be carry-over from other donors' samples.

A remark on this clonotype: The germline gene is not matched at one end of the junction; a read error may be the cause. The chain couples TRBV19 to TRBJ1-5; D uncertain. The germline V gene has CDR1 LNHDA and CDR2 SQIVND (reference sequence). The CDR3 has 16 amino acids. The CDR3 region has the DNA TGTGCCAGTAGTATCCAAGGATATGGGAACAATGAGCCCCAGCATTTT. Translating it yields CASSIQGYGNNEPQHF.

This clonotype occurred a few times. This may arise from a read error, as a much more abundant clone is one base away. The chain couples TRBV20-1 to TRBJ2-7, with D maybe TRBD1 (6 bases). The CDR3 consists of 13 residues. Per the germline V gene, CDR1 is DFQATT and CDR2 is SNEGSKA (reference sequence). Here the CDR3 reads CSANSGHNYAQYF. The CDR3 nucleotides are TGCAGTGCTAATTCGGGACACAATTACGCGCAGTACTTC.

The table lists this clonotype with many counts. V usage is TRBV6-5 and J usage is TRBJ2-1, with 12 bases fitting TRBD2. Per germline, CDR1 MNHEY and CDR2 SVGAGI. J was trimmed by 5 bases and V by 0 bases; bases with no gene match: 5. This CDR3 is 17 amino acids long. The CDR3 loop reads CASSYSPTSGRDNEQFF. CDR3 bases: TGTGCCAGCAGTTACTCCCCGACTAGCGGGAGAGACAATGAGCAGTTCTTC.

The genes are TRBV18 and TRBJ1-5; 8 nucleotides align to TRBD1. This CDR3 contains 13 residues. Trimming cost V 5 bases and J 11 bases; bases outside gene matches: 8. Germline CDR1 KGHSH, CDR2 LQKENI. CDR3 nucleotide sequence: TGTGCCAGCTCATCCCAGGGGGCTAGGGCCCAGCATTTT. Translated: CASSSQGARAQHF.

At least ten counts were recorded for this clonotype. The rearrangement uses TRBV20-1 and TRBJ2-7; D unresolved. Trimming cost V 1 base and J 3 bases, with 4 bases left between them. The germline CDR1 and CDR2 sequences are DFQATT and SNEGSKA (reference sequence). CDR3 length equals 11 residues. CDR3 bases: TGCAGTGCTAGAGTGAACTACGAGCAGTACTTC. Encoded protein: CSARVNYEQYF.

The chain links TRBV9 to TRBJ2-6; no reliable D call. CDR1 SGDLS and CDR2 YYNGEE come from the germline V gene. Trimming left V 0 bases short and J 0 bases short, with 7 bases between. The CDR3 runs to 16 residues. The CDR3, as DNA: TGTGCCAGCAGCGTAGGGCTGTGCTCTGGGGCCAACGTCCTGACTTTC. Translated: CASSVGLCSGANVLTF.

This clonotype was picked up many times. The gene calls are TRBV2 and TRBJ2-5, with no clear D. V lost 2 bases to trimming and J lost 0 bases, with 13 bases between them. CDR3 length: 16 residues. Germline-derived CDR1 and CDR2 are SNHLY and FYNNEI. In nucleotides, the CDR3 is TGTGCCAGCAGTGAATCCCCTGACCTGTACCAAGAGACCCAGTACTTC. The encoded protein is CASSESPDLYQETQYF.

This clonotype was seen repeatedly, ten times or more. This chain links TRBV18 with TRBJ1-2, with 7 bases identical to TRBD1. CDR3 length: 15 amino acids. The ends lost 6 bases at V and 0 bases at J; junction bases unmatched: 7. Germline values: CDR1 KGHSH, CDR2 LQKENI. This CDR3 reads CASSSWDSPNYGYTF. Here the CDR3 DNA reads TGTGCCAGCTCTTCCTGGGACAGCCCTAACTATGGCTACACCTTC.

The chain uses TRBV7-9 and TRBJ2-6; 7 bases are shared with TRBD2. The V segment lost 10 bases and the J segment 3 bases; nucleotides outside the gene matches: 15. Germline CDR1 and CDR2: SEHNR and FQNEAQ (reference sequence). There are 17 residues in the CDR3. The CDR3 reads CAIPDRGVVIGANVLTF. CDR3 in DNA: TGTGCCATCCCCGACCGGGGGGTAGTGATTGGGGCCAACGTCCTGACTTTC.

This clonotype has only a few counts. This clone may be a read error of a much larger clone one base away. The chain has TRBV20-1 and TRBJ2-7, with a possible D match to TRBD1 (6 bases). The V gene lost 5 bases and the J gene lost 6 bases, with 20 bases spanning the gap. CDR1 and CDR2 from the germline V gene are DFQATT and SNEGSKA (reference sequence). The CDR3 has 14 residues. The CDR3 reads CSASPGSGVPEQYF. The DNA of the CDR3 is TGCAGTGCTTCTCCCGGTTCAGGGGTACCCGAGCAGTACTTC.

Many counts were recorded for this clonotype. The chain has TRBV12-3 or TRBV12-4 and TRBJ2-2; D is undetermined. This CDR3 is 14 amino acids long. V dropped 1 base and J dropped 1 base, with 4 bases sitting between them. Here the CDR3 DNA reads TGTGCCAGCAGTTTAGTAGAGAACACCGGGGAGCTGTTTTTT. Its translation is CASSLVENTGELFF.

This clonotype was observed many times. The chain uses TRBV20-1 and TRBJ2-5, with TRBD1 matching over 10 bases. The junction had 9 bases not matched to a gene; V was cut back by 3 bases and J by 5 bases. Germline loops: CDR1 DFQATT, CDR2 SNEGSKA (reference sequence). The CDR3 totals 15 residues. CDR3 DNA sequence: TGCAGTGCTAGGGAGAGGGGACAGGGGAGGGAGACCCAGTACTTC. It is translated as CSARERGQGRETQYF.

This clonotype was observed many times. The chain links TRBV12-3 or TRBV12-4 to TRBJ2-1; 7 nucleotides agree with TRBD1. The CDR3 length is 16 residues. After removal of 2 bases from V and 6 bases from J, the junction contained 10 bases not matched to a gene. The CDR3 nucleotides are TGTGCCAGCAGTTTATTAAGGACAGGCAACTCCAATGAGCAGTTCTTC. Protein product: CASSLLRTGNSNEQFF.

The V and J genes are TRBV20-1 and TRBJ2-3; weak D call: TRBD2 (6 bases). CDR1 is DFQATT and CDR2 is SNEGSKA in the germline V gene (reference sequence). The CDR3 is 14 residues long. V was shortened by 1 base and J by 11 bases, with 19 bases between the two germline ends. This CDR3 is CSARGGTYSDEQYF. As DNA, the CDR3 is TGCAGTGCTAGAGGTGGGACTTATAGCGATGAGCAGTATTTT.